One and the same sample provided the 12 T cell receptor beta chains below, sequenced in a study of blood T cell repertoires in COVID-19. Sequencing used immunoSEQ multiplex PCR; TCRdb keeps in-frame clones, though not all of them. The sample contains about 140,000 clones, about four fifths of which appear only once. What was sequenced was PBMCs or T cells enriched from blood (not recorded which). The receptors here all came from a man aged 40-55 years with acute COVID-19.

The chain joins TRBV7-2 to TRBJ2-3; D uncertain. Germline assignment: CDR1 SGHTA and CDR2 FQGNSA. This CDR3 comprises 13 residues. The V end lost 1 base, the J end lost 5 bases, and 7 bases lay between the germline ends. In nucleotides, the CDR3 is TGTGCCAGCAGCTTAGTACAGATAGATACGCAGTATTTT. This sequence encodes CASSLVQIDTQYF.

The chain has TRBV4-1 and TRBJ2-7; D may be TRBD1 (6 bases). V lost 0 bases to trimming and J lost 0 bases, with 15 bases between them. The germline V gene has CDR1 MGHRA and CDR2 YSYEKL. This CDR3 has 17 residues. Here the CDR3 reads CASSQDDQTGDSYEQYF. The CDR3 coding sequence is TGCGCCAGCAGCCAAGATGACCAGACAGGAGACTCCTACGAGCAGTACTTC.

The genes are TRBV5-1 and TRBJ2-6; TRBD1 might be the D (5 bases). CDR1 and CDR2 (germline): SGHRS, YFSETQ. The CDR3 sequence is 13 residues long. V lost 4 bases and J lost 4, with 6 bases in between. The CDR3 DNA is TGCGCCAGCAGCAGGGGAGGGGCCAACGTCCTGACTTTC. Translated, it gives CASSRGGANVLTF.

This clone was observed a single time. This chain links TRBV27 with TRBJ2-1; D is unresolved. This CDR3 has 13 residues. CDR1 and CDR2 (germline): MNHEY, SMNVEV (reference sequence). The germline V and J ends were trimmed by 6 bases and 4 bases, with 10 bases remaining between them. The CDR3 nucleotides read TGTGCCAGCAGCCCCCTTCCTTACAATGAGCAGTTCTTC. Translation: CASSPLPYNEQFF.

This rearrangement joins TRBV25-1 to TRBJ1-2; D gene ambiguous. Germline loops: CDR1 MGHDK, CDR2 SYGVNS. V gave up 6 bases and J gave up 7 bases, with 9 bases separating them. The CDR3 is made up of 11 amino acids. CDR3 nucleotide sequence: TGTGCCAGCAGCAGATCCTTTGGCTACACCTTC. Translated: CASSRSFGYTF.

The genes are TRBV6-5 and TRBJ1-6; D unclear. Germline V gives CDR1 MNHEY, CDR2 SVGAGI. Trimming removed 0 bases at V and 10 bases at J, with 4 bases between. The CDR3 totals 12 residues. This CDR3 reads CASSYSRSPLHF. In DNA, the CDR3 is TGTGCCAGCAGTTACTCGAGATCACCCCTCCACTTT.

The chain links TRBV6-1 to TRBJ1-5; 8 bases align to TRBD1. The J segment lost 6 bases and the V segment lost 4 bases, leaving 11 bases of the junction unmatched. Germline V gene data show CDR1 as MNHNS and CDR2 as SASEGT. This CDR3 spans 16 amino acids. This CDR3 is CASSVRDRPPTQPQHF. As DNA, the CDR3 is TGTGCCAGCAGTGTCCGGGACAGGCCGCCAACTCAGCCCCAGCATTTT.

The V and J genes are TRBV2 and TRBJ1-4; the D is unclear. Germline V gene lookup returns CDR1 SNHLY and CDR2 FYNNEI. This CDR3 comprises 16 residues. V gave up 5 bases and J gave up 0 bases, with 13 bases separating them. CDR3 in amino acids: CASSPDSSPTNEKLFF. CDR3 nucleotide sequence: TGTGCCAGCAGTCCCGACTCCAGTCCAACTAATGAAAAACTGTTTTTT. Together with reference TRBV2 and TRBJ1-4, the CDR3 gives the full variable domain: EPEVTQTPSHQVTQMGQEVILRCVPISNHLYFYWYRQILGQKVEFLVSFYNNEISEKSEIFDDQFSVERPDGSNFTLKIRSTKLEDSAMYFCASSPDSSPTNEKLFFGSGTQLSVL.

J is TRBJ2-2 and V is TRBV6-5, with D uncertain. The germline V gene encodes CDR1 MNHEY and CDR2 SVGAGI. This CDR3 has 12 residues. The V gene lost 6 bases and the J gene lost 6 bases, with 8 bases spanning the gap. The CDR3 loop is CASREWSGELFF. As DNA, the CDR3 is TGTGCCAGCAGGGAGTGGTCCGGGGAGCTGTTTTTT.

DNA of the CDR3: TGTGCCTGGAGTGTTGGCCGGGAGACAGCGAATGAAAAACTGTTTTTT. This encodes CAWSVGRETANEKLFF. V and J are TRBV30 and TRBJ1-4; TRBD1 is a possible D gene (5 bases). CDR1 is GTSNPN, CDR2 SVGIG, per germline (reference sequence). The ends were cut back, 0 bases at V and 5 bases at J, with 16 bases in the middle. The CDR3 loop spans 16 amino acids. The variable domain in full, completed from reference TRBV30 and TRBJ1-4, reads SQTIHQWPATLVQPVGSPLSLECTVEGTSNPNLYWYRQAAGRGLQLLFYSVGIGQISSEVPQNLSASRPQDRQFILSSKKLLLSDSGFYLCAWSVGRETANEKLFFGSGTQLSVL.

The V call is TRBV4-1, the J call TRBJ1-2; TRBD1 matches at 7 bases. In germline, CDR1 is MGHRA, CDR2 YSYEKL. The CDR3 loop spans 15 amino acids. After removal of 3 bases from V and 6 bases from J, the junction contained 10 bases not matched to a gene. The CDR3 is CASSQDRTGADGYTF. CDR3 coding DNA: TGCGCCAGCAGCCAGGACCGAACAGGGGCGGATGGCTACACCTTC.

The V and J genes are TRBV5-6 and TRBJ1-2; D may be TRBD1 (5 bases). V was pared by 2 bases and J by 6 bases, with 11 bases between. The CDR3 length is 13 residues. Germline V gene sequence: CDR1 SGHDT, CDR2 YYEEEE. The chain's CDR3 is CASSLRGSDGYTF. CDR3 nucleotide sequence: TGTGCCAGCAGCTTAAGGGGATCGGATGGCTACACCTTC.